Following are 15 T cell receptor beta chains from one sample sequenced in a study of T cell changes during pregnancy in multiple sclerosis. Assay: immunoSEQ multiplex PCR; the TCRdb copy retains only in-frame clones and omits some. The sample lists about 98,000 clones, around 92% occurring once. This specimen consisted of peripheral blood, obtained after pregnancy. These TCRs come from a female donor in good health, enrolled as a control in a pregnancy study.

DNA of the CDR3: TGTGCCAGCAGCTACTCGGCCAACCAGGGGGAGACCCAGTACTTC. It is translated as CASSYSANQGETQYF. V is TRBV7-2 and J is TRBJ2-5; perhaps TRBD1 as D (6 bases). CDR1 SGHTA and CDR2 FQGNSA come from the germline V gene. The CDR3 is made up of 15 amino acids. Trimming removed 4 bases from V and 5 bases from J, with 17 bases in between.

In this sample, this clone turned up once. The rearrangement uses TRBV28 and TRBJ2-3; 7 nucleotides match TRBD2. The V gene end was trimmed by 5 bases and the J gene end by 6 bases; junction bases not matched to a gene: 11. Per germline, CDR1 MDHEN and CDR2 SYDVKM. CDR3 length equals 15 residues. CDR3 nucleotides: TGTGCCAGCAGTCTCGGGGGGACCCTCAGGGATACGCAGTATTTT. As protein: CASSLGGTLRDTQYF.

The J gene is TRBJ2-5, the V gene TRBV28, with D perhaps matching TRBD2 (5 bases). The tail of the sequence fits TRBJ2-7 better, so the J call may be wrong. This CDR3 region has 15 residues. Per germline, CDR1 MDHEN and CDR2 SYDVKM. CDR3 in DNA: TGTGCCAGCAGCCAAAGGAGGACGGGTCGCTACGAGCAGTACTTC. Amino acids: CASSQRRTGRYEQYF.

A note on this clone: This sample also contains other DNA sequences that code for the same CDR3. This chain uses TRBV6-4 with TRBJ1-1; D is undetermined. With 6 bases removed from V and 5 bases from J, the gap between germline ends came to 13 bases. This CDR3 has 13 amino acids. The germline gives CDR1 MRHNA, CDR2 SNTAGT. This CDR3 is CASRAGFDTEAFF. CDR3 bases: TGTGCCAGCAGGGCAGGATTTGATACTGAAGCTTTCTTT.

The CDR3 DNA sequence: TGTGCCAGCAGTCCCATGGATACTCGGGGCAACGTCCTGACTTTC. This translates into CASSPMDTRGNVLTF. The genes are TRBV6-4 and TRBJ2-6; D might be TRBD2 (5 bases). The V end was cut by 5 bases, the J end by 9 bases, with 17 bases between. CDR3 size: 15 residues. Germline V CDR1 and CDR2: MRHNA, SNTAGT.

The chain has TRBV6-1 and TRBJ1-5; weak D call: TRBD1 (6 bases). CDR1 is MNHNS and CDR2 is SASEGT in the germline V gene. V lost 0 bases to trimming and J lost 7 bases, with 13 bases between them. CDR3 length equals 15 residues. This CDR3 is CASSEAAGERQPQHF. CDR3 bases: TGTGCCAGCAGTGAAGCGGCAGGGGAAAGGCAGCCCCAGCATTTT.

This clone was recorded only once. The chain couples TRBV27 to TRBJ1-2; 9 bases agree with TRBD1. The CDR3 length is 14 residues. Trimming cost V 4 bases and J 4 bases; bases outside gene matches: 4. CDR1 and CDR2 (germline): MNHEY, SMNVEV (reference sequence). The CDR3: CASSSDRGGYGYTF. CDR3 bases: TGTGCCAGCAGTTCCGACAGGGGGGGCTATGGCTACACCTTC.

The chain carries TRBV7-6 and TRBJ2-1, with D perhaps TRBD2 (6 bases). The CDR3 has 14 residues. Germline CDR1 is SGHVS and CDR2 is FNYEAQ. V was trimmed by 5 bases and J by 10 bases, leaving 18 bases between them. In nucleotides, the CDR3 is TGTGCCAGCAGCAGATCCGCCGGGACTCCCGAGCAGTTCTTC. Protein sequence: CASSRSAGTPEQFF.

The rearrangement joins TRBV28 to TRBJ1-2; 10 bases map to TRBD1. The V segment lost 4 bases and the J segment 8 bases; nucleotides outside the gene matches: 10. CDR1 and CDR2 (germline): MDHEN, SYDVKM. There are 15 residues in the CDR3. The CDR3 here is CASSSLRQGAAGYTF. In nucleotides, the CDR3 is TGTGCCAGCAGTTCTTTACGACAGGGGGCAGCGGGCTACACCTTC.

For the CDR3, the DNA is TGTGCCAGCAGCTCCACCGTCGACAGGGGTGAAGCTTTCTTT. This gives the protein CASSSTVDRGEAFF. This rearrangement joins TRBV7-6 to TRBJ1-1, with 8 bases matching TRBD1. V was clipped by 4 bases and J by 7 bases; unmatched bases: 8. Germline V lookup: CDR1 SGHVS, CDR2 FNYEAQ. This CDR3 is 14 amino acids long. Drawing the rest from reference TRBV7-6 and TRBJ1-1, the complete variable domain is GAGVSQSPRYKVTKRGQDVALRCDPISGHVSLYWYRQALGQGPEFLTYFNYEAQQDKSGLPNDRFSAERPEGSISTLTIQRTEQRDSAMYRCASSSTVDRGEAFFGQGTRLTVV.

The chain is built from TRBV6-4 and TRBJ2-3; 7 positions match TRBD2. Germline values: CDR1 MRHNA, CDR2 SNTAGT. This CDR3 spans 14 amino acids. V was pared by 6 bases and J by 1 base, with 4 bases of the junction left unmatched. CDR3 nucleotides: TGTGCCAGCAGCGCTAGCGGCGGCACAGATACGCAGTATTTT. It translates to CASSASGGTDTQYF.

The CDR3 DNA is TGTGCCAGCAGCGAAGGGACAATCGTGGGCACTGAAGCTTTCTTT. This gives the protein CASSEGTIVGTEAFF. The chain recombines TRBV5-5 with TRBJ1-1; maybe TRBD1 (6 bases). This CDR3 has 15 residues. V gave up 4 bases and J gave up 4 bases, with 17 bases separating them. Germline V gives CDR1 SGHKS, CDR2 YYEKEE (reference sequence).

The chain is built from TRBV19 and TRBJ2-7; no reliable D call. Germline V gene data show CDR1 as LNHDA and CDR2 as SQIVND (reference sequence). This CDR3 has 13 residues. Trimming stripped 3 bases from V and 1 base from J, with 7 bases between. CDR3 coding DNA: TGTGCCAGTAGTATTAGTTTTTCCTACGAGCAGTACTTC. This codes for CASSISFSYEQYF.

This clone was observed a handful of times. The chain has TRBV6-6 and TRBJ2-2, with a weak D call TRBD1 (5 bases). The CDR3 is 14 amino acids. V was pared by 4 bases and J by 1 base, with 7 bases between. Germline values: CDR1 MNHNY, CDR2 SVGAGI (reference sequence). CDR3 nucleotides: TGTGCCAGCAGTTTAGACAGGAACACCGGGGAGCTGTTTTTT. Its translation is CASSLDRNTGELFF.

The count of this clone is one. The chain recombines TRBV5-1 with TRBJ1-6; possible D gene TRBD1, 5 bases. Per the germline V gene, CDR1 is SGHRS and CDR2 is YFSETQ. Trimming took off 2 bases at V and 8 bases at J, with 11 bases between the two ends. The CDR3 sequence is 14 residues long. CDR3 sequence: CASSLGGVDSPLHF. DNA of the CDR3: TGCGCCAGCAGCTTAGGAGGGGTCGATTCACCCCTCCACTTT.